This is a list of T cell receptor beta chains from one sample in a study of beta chain features in type 1 diabetes. Measured with immunoSEQ multiplex PCR; TCRdb has only the in-frame clones, and not every one. The sample records hundreds of thousands of clones, about a sixth being singletons. The sample was naive CD4+ T cells from blood. Receptors originate from a man aged 18 to 30 in good health. Each CDR3 is given with its conserved first and last residue. A D gene is named only where the DNA matches it firmly. The size entry is marked missing in some rows and otherwise reads once, few, many or a size class.

TRBJ2-7,NA,TRBV29-1,NA,TGCAGCGTTGAGCAGGGAAGGTTAGACGAGCAGTACTTC,CSVEQGRLDEQYF
TRBJ2-5,TRBD2,TRBV6-1,NA,TGTGCCCAGACTAGCGGGGGGGCAGGGGAGACCCAGTACTTC,CAQTSGGAGETQYF
TRBJ2-4,TRBD1,TRBV28,NA,TGTGCCGGCAGGGACAGGGAGAACATTCAGTACTTC,CAGRDRENIQYF
TRBJ1-2,NA,TRBV2,NA,TGTGCCAGCAGTGAACTGACCGACTATGGCTACACCTTC,CASSELTDYGYTF
TRBJ2-4,NA,TRBV11-2,few,TGTGCCAGCAGCTTAGATCCTATTAGCCCCCAGGGGTGGGGCAAAAACATTCAGTACTTC,CASSLDPISPQGWGKNIQYF
TRBJ1-2,TRBD1,TRBV7-9,NA,TGTGCCAGCAGCCCCCCGGGACAGGGGAAAGTAGGCTACACCTTC,CASSPPGQGKVGYTF
TRBJ1-2,TRBD1,TRBV6-5,NA,TGTGCCAGCAGGTACCGACAGGGCGGCTATGGCTACACCTTC,CASRYRQGGYGYTF
TRBJ1-2,NA,TRBV4-1,NA,TGCGCCAGCAGCCAAGGTCAGGACTTCAACTATGGCTACACCTTC,CASSQGQDFNYGYTF
TRBJ2-1,NA,TRBV7-3,NA,TGTGCCAGCAGCTCGGGTCGCGACAATGAGCAGTTCTTC,CASSSGRDNEQFF
TRBJ1-2,TRBD1,TRBV19,few,TGTGCCAGTAGTCAGAGGACAGGGAAAAACTATGGCTACACCTTC,CASSQRTGKNYGYTF
TRBJ2-1,TRBD1,TRBV7-3,few,TGTGCCAGCAGTTTAACCCCAGGACAGGGGTCCCGAAGCTCCTACAATGAGCAGTTCTTC,CASSLTPGQGSRSSYNEQFF
TRBJ2-5,TRBD1,TRBV10-3,NA,TGTGCCACCCGACAGGGGGCCGAGACCCAGTACTTC,CATRQGAETQYF
TRBJ1-2,TRBD1,TRBV7-9,NA,TGTGCCAGCAGACCATATTCGGGACAGGCCATTTTGGGCTACACCTTC,CASRPYSGQAILGYTF
TRBJ1-1,NA,TRBV7-7,NA,TGTGCTAGCAGCCCTTGGGTGGGGAACACTGAAGCTTTCTTT,CASSPWVGNTEAFF
TRBJ2-7,NA,TRBV5-6,NA,TGTGCCAGCAGCCCTCCGGGGCCTCCTCTTTACGAGCAGTACTTC,CASSPPGPPLYEQYF
TRBJ1-5,NA,TRBV28,NA,TGTGCCAGCAGTCCCTCCCCCCAGGGGCTAAGCAATCAGCCCCAGCATTTT,CASSPSPQGLSNQPQHF
TRBJ2-7,TRBD1,TRBV18,NA,TGTGCCAGCTCAGCTGACAGGGGTGGAAACGAGCAGTACTTC,CASSADRGGNEQYF
TRBJ1-1,TRBD1,TRBV7-8,NA,TGTGCCAGCAGCTTAGCGCACAGGGGGCGGATCGGATTGGACACTGAAGCTTTCTTT,CASSLAHRGRIGLDTEAFF
TRBJ2-3,TRBD2,TRBV7-8,few,TGTGCCAGCAGCTTAGATACTAGCGGGGTGTATTTT,CASSLDTSGVYF
TRBJ1-2,NA,TRBV30,NA,TGTGCCTGGAGTGTAGGGGACTTCCTGGGGGTAGGCTACACCTTC,CAWSVGDFLGVGYTF
TRBJ1-1,NA,TRBV7-2,few,TGTGCCAGCAGCTTCACTACTACAGGGTCTGAAGCTTTCTTT,CASSFTTTGSEAFF
TRBJ2-1,NA,TRBV7-2,few,TGTGCCAGCAGCTTTAGCGGTCTCTCCTACAATGAGCAGTTCTTC,CASSFSGLSYNEQFF
TRBJ1-3,NA,TRBV9,NA,TGTGCCAGCAGCGCCGCAGGGGTCCCAGGAAACACCATATATTTT,CASSAAGVPGNTIYF